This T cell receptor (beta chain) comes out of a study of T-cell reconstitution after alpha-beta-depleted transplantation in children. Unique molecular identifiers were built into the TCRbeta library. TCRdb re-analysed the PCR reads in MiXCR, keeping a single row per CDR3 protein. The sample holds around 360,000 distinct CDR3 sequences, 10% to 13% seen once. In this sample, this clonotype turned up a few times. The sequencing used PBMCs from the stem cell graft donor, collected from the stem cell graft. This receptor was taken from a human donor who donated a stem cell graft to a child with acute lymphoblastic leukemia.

The CDR3 DNA sequence: TGCAGTGCTGGGACTAGCGGTGGTATCGCAGAGCAGTACTTC. Its translation: CSAGTSGGIAEQYF. The gene calls are TRBV20-1 and TRBJ2-7; the match to TRBD2 covers 11 bases. The CDR3 has 14 residues. With V trimmed by 5 bases and J by 7 bases, 10 bases remained unmatched. Per the germline V gene, CDR1 is DFQATT and CDR2 is SNEGSKA (reference sequence).